The source of this TCR beta chain is a study of CD8+ T cells in alopecia areata. It was cDNA, reverse transcribed from extracted RNA, that served as the sequencing template. Profiling relied on immunoSEQ multiplex PCR, and the TCRdb table lists in-frame clones only, not all of them. The sample holds roughly 100,000 clones, 55% seen once. The CDR3 consists of 14 residues. Germline V gene data show CDR1 as SGHRS and CDR2 as YFSETQ. Trimming left V 1 base short and J 2 bases short, with 10 bases between. The sequencing sample was made of CD4+ T cells sorted from blood. V is TRBV5-1 and J is TRBJ2-7, with D possibly matching TRBD1 (6 bases). This receptor was taken from a human donor in good health. The CDR3 bases are TGCGCCAGCAGCTTGTCCCAGGGGCCCTACGAGCAGTACTTC. It codes for CASSLSQGPYEQYF.